The rows below give T cell receptor beta chains drawn from one sample of a study of shared clonotypes between healthy human individuals. Clones were sequenced by immunoSEQ multiplex PCR, and TCRdb holds only the in-frame ones, with some missing. The top ten hold approximately 12% of the sample, which has about 490,000 clones, around 78% seen once. The sequencing sample was made of PBMCs. The receptor source for this set is a woman between 35 and 50 years old in good health. Some clones in this sample may be carry-over from other donors' samples. Both conserved end residues are part of each CDR3. Each record gives: V gene, CDR3 protein.

TRBV5-1 CASSLATGRYTDTQYF
TRBV5-4 CASSLREGYGYTF
TRBV7-3 CASSLGSGSYEQYF
TRBV28 CASSFLSEQFF
TRBV10-3 CAISTDREINYGYTF
TRBV19 CASSLRQAYEQYF
TRBV28 CASTPGQGLWYGYTF
TRBV4-2 CASSHRTRAYEQYF
TRBV28 CASSGDRELTLYEQYF
TRBV20-1 CSGGWNEQFF
TRBV29-1 CSVTGTSGSGETQYF
TRBV11-3 CASSLERNSPLHF
TRBV9 CASSVGPDYSNQPQHF
TRBV5-6 CASSSGLAETQYF
TRBV5-1 CASSLVGTTDTQYF
TRBV29-1 CSATEQGVGAFF
TRBV18 CASSPPGLAGVWYEQYF
TRBV4-3 CASSQDPWGNYGYTF
TRBV18 CASSLESGGYTF